This TCR beta chain appears in the sequencing data of a study of tumor-infiltrating lymphocytes in primary liver carcinoma. As for the study in general: Those sampled were patients whose primary liver carcinoma was treated by surgical resection.

This clonotype appeared many times. Total RNA amounting to 450 to 550 ng was the source from which TCR beta cDNA was made with a constant-region primer. Generation of the TCR beta libraries relied on three nested multiplex PCR rounds using slightly modified ARM-PCR. The first two PCR rounds used TRBV1-TRBV30 forward primers with a C-beta reverse primer, about 10 cycles each. TCRdb recomputed calls from the multiplex PCR reads with MiXCR, one row per CDR3 protein. The sample holds 310,000 or so distinct CDR3 sequences, around three fifths seen once. Germline DNA was also extracted, while the blood RNA originated from unsorted whole blood. There were only treatment-naive patients, all with chronic HBV infection. The germline V gene encodes CDR1 SGHAT and CDR2 FQNNGV. The CDR3 runs 17 residues. Trimming left V 7 bases short and J 0 bases short, with 21 bases between.

This clonotype was sampled from a woman aged 25 to 39 with primary liver carcinoma and hepatitis B virus infection. This chain connects TRBV11-2 to TRBJ1-1, with TRBD1 as a possible D gene (5 bases). The sequencing sample was made of peripheral blood. CDR3: CASTRIGVGAMNTEAFF. CDR3 DNA: TGTGCCAGCACCCGCATAGGGGTTGGGGCTATGAACACTGAAGCTTTCTTT.